There are many counts of the clone carrying this TCR beta chain. The data stem from a study of patients and donors after allogeneic stem cell transplantation. TCRdb ran MiXCR on the RT-PCR reads and lists one entry per CDR3 protein. The data show over 9,500 distinct CDR3 sequences, about 6% seen once. This CDR3 has 18 amino acids. Per the germline V gene, CDR1 is LGHNA and CDR2 is YSLEER. Trimming cost V 0 bases and J 4 bases; bases outside gene matches: 12. The gene calls are TRBV4-3 and TRBJ2-3; 8 bases align to TRBD1. What was sequenced was blood, either unsorted or a sorted T cell fraction (not recorded which). This clonotype was sampled from a human donor who was either an allogeneic HSCT recipient or a stem cell or donor lymphocyte infusion donor (not recorded which). It is not recorded whose cells these are; they may come from a transplant donor. The CDR3 nucleotides are TGCGCCAGCAGCCAAGACCCCCCCCAGACAGGGGCGGCAGATACGCAGTATTTT. Protein: CASSQDPPQTGAADTQYF.